The TCR beta chain described here comes from a study of T cell repertoires in cytomegalovirus infection. Overall study context: Indicated by public TCR beta signatures were CMV infection and matching HLA type. Notes on the study in general: Carriers of CMV and the relevant HLA type were discriminated by public TCR beta frequency. CMV-specific HLA-C-restricted TCR beta clonotypes dominated the ex vivo response.

With respect to this clonotype: Its antigen remains unidentified.

This CDR3 has 17 residues. Trimming took 5 bases from V and 2 from J, leaving 19 bases between them. CDR1 and CDR2 from the germline V gene are MNHNY and SVGAGI (reference sequence). MiXCR, applied by TCRdb to the reads, yields one record per CDR3 protein. Among roughly 250,000 distinct CDR3 sequences, roughly 12% were seen once, and the ten largest hold around 1.6%. This chain uses TRBV6-6 with TRBJ1-3; weak D call: TRBD1 (6 bases). This receptor was identified in a human donor in good health (CMV status not recorded). Some clones in this sample may be carry-over from other donors' samples. The specimen was PBMCs. The CDR3 loop reads CASSRTTLGGTGNTIYF. The CDR3 nucleotides read TGTGCCAGCAGTCGAACGACTTTAGGGGGGACTGGAAACACCATATATTTT.